This entry describes one TCR beta chain. No antigen is known for it. The data derive from a study of T-cell reconstitution after alpha-beta-depleted transplantation in children. Study-level results: In patients about two months after transplant, alpha-beta T cells reportedly arose from several hundred expanded graft clones. Elevated TCRbeta diversity at day 60 was traced, in some patients, to surviving recipient T cells and thymic progenitors.

Using unique molecular identifiers, the investigators prepared the TCRbeta library. MiXCR, applied by TCRdb to the PCR reads, yields one record per CDR3 protein. The table has hundreds of thousands of distinct CDR3 sequences, around 25% seen once. This TCR came from a female patient between 2 and 15 years old who had a stem cell transplant for congenital amegakaryocytic thrombocytopenia, so the T cells may come from the graft donor. Sequencing was performed on PBMCs, mostly from graft donor cells, taken 360 days after TCRalphabeta/CD19-depleted stem cell transplant.

In nucleotides, the CDR3 is TGTGCCAGCAGTATCTCGTCAGATACGCAGTATTTT. Protein product: CASSISSDTQYF. The rearrangement links TRBV12-3 or TRBV12-4 to TRBJ2-3; no clear D gene. The CDR3 runs to 12 residues. Between the trimmed V and J ends, which lost 5 bases and 4 bases, there was a span of 7 bases.